This T cell receptor beta chain was observed in a study of OX40 agonist ivuxolimab in advanced cancers. Findings of the study overall: At 0.1 to 3.0 mg/kg, clonal expansion of CD4+ and CD8+ blood T cells had occurred by week 6.

Trimming shortened V by 5 bases and J by 0 bases, and 8 bases separated the two germline ends. The germline gives CDR1 MNHEY, CDR2 SMNVEV (reference sequence). The CDR3 consists of 13 residues. Repertoires were generated with immunoSEQ multiplex PCR, while TCRdb's copy carries only in-frame clones and drops some. This repertoire shows 65,000 to 100,000 clones, approximately 79% found once; its top ten account for around 7%. This clone was seen at least ten times. The antigen is not known. The sequence was obtained from an adult with an advanced solid tumor such as melanoma, head and neck, liver or kidney cancer. The material sequenced was CD4+ or CD8+ T cells sorted from blood, taken in a trial of the OX40 agonist ivuxolimab. The J gene is TRBJ2-7, the V gene TRBV27; the D call may be TRBD1 or TRBD2 (5 bases each). The CDR3 region has the DNA TGTGCCAGCAGTCGGGACGGCTCCTACGAGCAGTACTTC. Translated: CASSRDGSYEQYF.